A selection of T cell receptor beta chains follows, all from one sample in a study of graft-versus-host responses after intestinal transplantation. Libraries were prepared by immunoSEQ multiplex PCR; TCRdb keeps only in-frame clonotypes and omits some of them. The profile shows about 83,000 clones, roughly nine tenths of them singletons. The antigens for these receptors are not known. The material was unstimulated CD4+ T cells sorted from spleen or lymph node cells, obtained before intestinal transplant. The receptor source for this set is a human donor who received an intestinal transplant. CDR3s include the opening cysteine and the closing phenylalanine or tryptophan. Fields, in order: CDR3 protein, CDR3 DNA, D gene, clone size, J gene, V gene. A D gene is named only where the DNA matches it firmly. Expanded clones are given a class, and other clones once, few, many or no size at all.

CDR3 protein: CASSPTSRGQFF
CDR3 DNA: TGCGCCAGCAGCCCGACTAGTCGTGGGCAGTTCTTC
D gene: NA
clone size: NA
J gene: TRBJ2-1
V gene: TRBV5-1

CDR3 protein: CASSHPGGSGNTIYF
CDR3 DNA: TGTGCCAGCAGCCACCCCGGGGGGTCTGGAAACACCATATATTTT
D gene: NA
clone size: NA
J gene: TRBJ1-3
V gene: TRBV7-9

CDR3 protein: CASSYSRIPGSSGYTF
CDR3 DNA: TGTGCCAGCAGTTACTCTCGGATACCGGGGTCTAGTGGCTACACCTTC
D gene: NA
clone size: NA
J gene: TRBJ1-2
V gene: TRBV6-5

CDR3 protein: CASSHLESPYEQYF
CDR3 DNA: TGTGCCAGCTCACACCTTGAGTCCCCCTACGAGCAGTACTTC
D gene: NA
clone size: NA
J gene: TRBJ2-7
V gene: TRBV18

CDR3 protein: CASRAGTEGNEQYF
CDR3 DNA: TGCGCCAGCAGGGCCGGGACAGAGGGCAACGAGCAGTACTTC
D gene: TRBD1
clone size: NA
J gene: TRBJ2-7
V gene: TRBV10-1

CDR3 protein: CASSIASGSYEQYF
CDR3 DNA: TGTGCCAGTAGTATTGCTAGCGGGTCCTACGAGCAGTACTTC
D gene: TRBD2
clone size: NA
J gene: TRBJ2-7
V gene: TRBV19

CDR3 protein: CASSPLPGGMSEQYF
CDR3 DNA: TGTGCCAGCTCACCGCTGCCGGGGGGGATGAGCGAGCAGTACTTC
D gene: TRBD2
clone size: NA
J gene: TRBJ2-7
V gene: TRBV18

CDR3 protein: CASSLVRGVSSYTF
CDR3 DNA: TGTGCCAGCAGTTTGGTAAGAGGCGTCAGTAGCTACACCTTC
D gene: NA
clone size: NA
J gene: TRBJ1-2
V gene: TRBV27

CDR3 protein: CASRGGTSTDTQYF
CDR3 DNA: TGTGCCAGCAGGGGGGGGACTAGCACAGATACGCAGTATTTT
D gene: TRBD2
clone size: NA
J gene: TRBJ2-3
V gene: TRBV6-6

CDR3 protein: CASSGTSGNSYEQYF
CDR3 DNA: TGTGCCAGCAGCGGGACTAGCGGTAACTCCTACGAGCAGTACTTC
D gene: TRBD2
clone size: NA
J gene: TRBJ2-7
V gene: TRBV28

CDR3 protein: CAIRDPGGNQPQHF
CDR3 DNA: TGTGCCATCAGGGATCCAGGGGGCAATCAGCCCCAGCATTTT
D gene: NA
clone size: NA
J gene: TRBJ1-5
V gene: TRBV10-3

CDR3 protein: CASSPDSLADIQYF
CDR3 DNA: TGTGCCAGCTCACCGGACTCCCTCGCAGACATTCAGTACTTC
D gene: NA
clone size: few
J gene: TRBJ2-4
V gene: TRBV18

CDR3 protein: CASSRGEGAKTQYF
CDR3 DNA: TGTGCCAGCAGTAGAGGAGAGGGGGCAAAGACCCAGTACTTC
D gene: TRBD1
clone size: NA
J gene: TRBJ2-5
V gene: TRBV28

CDR3 protein: CASSWSSGGTDTQYF
CDR3 DNA: TGTGCCAGCAGCTGGTCTAGCGGGGGCACAGATACGCAGTATTTT
D gene: TRBD2
clone size: NA
J gene: TRBJ2-3
V gene: TRBV2

CDR3 protein: CASSEIGRGEAFF
CDR3 DNA: TGTGCCAGCAGTGAAATTGGGCGGGGTGAAGCTTTCTTT
D gene: NA
clone size: NA
J gene: TRBJ1-1
V gene: TRBV6-1

CDR3 protein: CASSPRAGGTVPEAFF
CDR3 DNA: TGTGCCAGCAGTCCTAGGGCAGGGGGGACCGTGCCTGAAGCTTTCTTT
D gene: TRBD1
clone size: NA
J gene: TRBJ1-1
V gene: TRBV27

CDR3 protein: CASSGGTNEKLFF
CDR3 DNA: TGTGCCAGCAGCGGCGGAACTAATGAAAAACTGTTTTTT
D gene: NA
clone size: NA
J gene: TRBJ1-4
V gene: TRBV2

CDR3 protein: CASSISGMSNQPQHF
CDR3 DNA: TGTGCCAGTAGTATATCCGGGATGAGCAATCAGCCCCAGCATTTT
D gene: NA
clone size: few
J gene: TRBJ1-5
V gene: TRBV19

CDR3 protein: CASTAYRAYGYTF
CDR3 DNA: TGTGCCAGTACCGCTTATAGAGCTTATGGCTACACCTTC
D gene: NA
clone size: once
J gene: TRBJ1-2
V gene: TRBV19

CDR3 protein: CASSYSNMVRNNEQFF
CDR3 DNA: TGTGCCAGCAGTTACTCGAATATGGTCAGGAACAATGAGCAGTTCTTC
D gene: NA
clone size: NA
J gene: TRBJ2-1
V gene: TRBV6-5

CDR3 protein: CAWSRSGGATYEQYF
CDR3 DNA: TGTGCCTGGAGTCGATCTGGGGGGGCCACCTACGAGCAGTACTTC
D gene: NA
clone size: NA
J gene: TRBJ2-7
V gene: TRBV30

CDR3 protein: CASSFGLAGAGTITDTQYF
CDR3 DNA: TGCGCCAGCAGCTTCGGACTAGCGGGAGCGGGGACCATCACAGATACGCAGTATTTT
D gene: TRBD2
clone size: NA
J gene: TRBJ2-3
V gene: TRBV5-1

CDR3 protein: CASSPPTYEQYF
CDR3 DNA: TGTGCCAGCAGCCCCCCCACCTACGAGCAGTACTTC
D gene: NA
clone size: NA
J gene: TRBJ2-7
V gene: TRBV9

CDR3 protein: CAISEAGASTDTQYF
CDR3 DNA: TGTGCCATCAGTGAGGCAGGGGCTAGCACAGATACGCAGTATTTT
D gene: NA
clone size: NA
J gene: TRBJ2-3
V gene: TRBV10-3

CDR3 protein: CASSQVGQPQHF
CDR3 DNA: TGTGCCAGCAGTCAGGTTGGGCAGCCCCAGCATTTT
D gene: NA
clone size: NA
J gene: TRBJ1-5
V gene: TRBV28

CDR3 protein: CASSLDPGAVNSPLHF
CDR3 DNA: TGTGCCAGCAGCTTAGATCCAGGGGCCGTTAATTCACCCCTCCACTTT
D gene: NA
clone size: NA
J gene: TRBJ1-6
V gene: TRBV7-6

CDR3 protein: CASSLQGGNQPQHF
CDR3 DNA: TGTGCCAGCAGTCTACAGGGGGGCAATCAGCCCCAGCATTTT
D gene: TRBD1
clone size: few
J gene: TRBJ1-5
V gene: TRBV27

CDR3 protein: CASTPIPTGFYGYTF
CDR3 DNA: TGTGCCAGCACCCCTATACCCACAGGGTTTTATGGCTACACCTTC
D gene: NA
clone size: NA
J gene: TRBJ1-2
V gene: TRBV6-1

CDR3 protein: CASGTGGGEVFF
CDR3 DNA: TGTGCCAGCGGGACAGGTGGAGGTGAAGTTTTCTTT
D gene: TRBD1
clone size: NA
J gene: TRBJ1-1
V gene: TRBV9

CDR3 protein: CASSSWGSLNEKLFF
CDR3 DNA: TGTGCCAGCAGCTCCTGGGGCAGTCTTAATGAAAAACTGTTTTTT
D gene: NA
clone size: NA
J gene: TRBJ1-4
V gene: TRBV6-1

CDR3 protein: CASSLTLGRETQYF
CDR3 DNA: TGCGCCAGCAGCTTGACTTTAGGGAGAGAGACCCAGTACTTC
D gene: NA
clone size: NA
J gene: TRBJ2-5
V gene: TRBV5-1

CDR3 protein: CASSWTGPNTGELFF
CDR3 DNA: TGCGCCAGCAGCTGGACAGGTCCGAACACCGGGGAGCTGTTTTTT
D gene: TRBD1
clone size: NA
J gene: TRBJ2-2
V gene: TRBV5-1

CDR3 protein: CASSSTPISADTQYF
CDR3 DNA: TGCGCCAGCAGCTCCACCCCGATCAGCGCAGATACGCAGTATTTT
D gene: NA
clone size: once
J gene: TRBJ2-3
V gene: TRBV5-1

CDR3 protein: CASSSRGGRFREKLFF
CDR3 DNA: TGTGCCAGCAGTTCCCGGGGGGGCAGGTTCCGGGAAAAACTGTTTTTT
D gene: NA
clone size: once
J gene: TRBJ1-4
V gene: TRBV28

CDR3 protein: CATSRDPGQTGELFF
CDR3 DNA: TGTGCCACCAGCAGAGATCCAGGGCAAACCGGGGAGCTGTTTTTT
D gene: NA
clone size: NA
J gene: TRBJ2-2
V gene: TRBV15

CDR3 protein: CATSRDPRSSKSFFSGANVLTF
CDR3 DNA: TGTGCCACCAGCAGAGATCCGCGGAGCAGCAAAAGTTTCTTCTCTGGGGCCAACGTCCTGACTTTC
D gene: NA
clone size: NA
J gene: TRBJ2-6
V gene: TRBV15

CDR3 protein: CASSEGLGGNYGYTF
CDR3 DNA: TGTGCCAGCAGTGAAGGGCTCGGGGGGAACTATGGCTACACCTTC
D gene: NA
clone size: NA
J gene: TRBJ1-2
V gene: TRBV6-1

CDR3 protein: CASSLETGGEQFF
CDR3 DNA: TGTGCTAGCAGCTTAGAGACGGGGGGAGAGCAGTTCTTC
D gene: TRBD2
clone size: NA
J gene: TRBJ2-1
V gene: TRBV7-7

CDR3 protein: CASRSTSGRAGTDTQYF
CDR3 DNA: TGCGCCAGCAGGTCTACTAGCGGGAGGGCCGGCACAGATACGCAGTATTTT
D gene: TRBD2
clone size: NA
J gene: TRBJ2-3
V gene: TRBV5-1